This paragraph covers one T cell receptor (beta chain) sequence. The antigen is unknown. This record belongs to a study of T-cell memory formation after mild COVID-19. The germline V gene encodes CDR1 SQVTM and CDR2 ANQGSEA. V shed 5 bases and J 7 bases; nucleotides not matched to a gene: 5. This CDR3 spans 13 amino acids. TCR alpha and TCR beta cDNA libraries carrying sample barcodes and UMIs were produced by 5'RACE using constant-segment primers. TCRdb fed the 5' RACE reads into MiXCR, producing one record per CDR3 protein. The sample includes about 560,000 distinct CDR3 sequences, roughly 18% of them seen just once. Regarding the study as a whole: Clones that contracted from day 15 to 85 had balanced CD4/CD8; later expanders were CD4+ biased. The finding that pre-infection memory included some responding clones suggested that cross-reactive memory joined. Contracting CD4+ clones lay largely in CM and EM, with CD8+ ones residing in EMRA.

This TCR came from an adult woman who had mild COVID-19 (a few samples of this study predate the infection). Cell type and time point are not known. The V and J genes are TRBV29-1 and TRBJ1-2; TRBD1 aligns across 12 bases. Sequencing was performed on PBMCs or a T cell subset sorted from them (not recorded which). In DNA, the CDR3 is TGCAGCGTTAATTCGGGACAGGGGGCTGGCTACACCTTC. The encoded protein is CSVNSGQGAGYTF.